What follows is one T cell receptor beta chain and its context. Its specific antigen is unknown. There are no base qualities to consult, and no much larger clone falls within one base. Using the deep immunoSEQ assay, TCR CDR3 regions were amplified from genomic DNA by multiplex PCR. Genomic DNA extracted from each cell subset was distributed evenly over all wells of several immunoSEQ 96-well plates, and each plate served as one replicate. For sorted subsets, each replicate PCR was loaded with approximately 190 ng genomic DNA, equivalent to 25,000 to 35,000 T cell genomes. Purified libraries were quantified with a Qubit 3.0 fluorometer, sized on a Bioanalyzer 2100, and re-quantified with the KAPA Library Quantification kit. Every immunoSEQ 96-well plate was sequenced on a dedicated single-read 150-cycle Illumina NextSeq 550 flow cell. As for the authors' bioinformatics: The immunoSEQ output contained only junctional sequences without quality scores, so filtering could not match that applied to full-length reads. Sequences were annotated with PyIR, a Python wrapper for IgBLAST v1.9, and V/J genes and CDR3 were assigned using IMGT germline references. Reads were removed for weak V/J assignments (E-value above 1e-6), missing CDR3, stop codons, out-of-frame junctions, or ambiguous translated residues. V3J clonotypes were defined as sequences sharing the same inferred V gene, J gene, and CDR3 amino acid sequence. Percentage overlap between repertoires was computed as shared unique clonotypes divided by the size of the smaller repertoire. Three approaches were used to assess repertoire richness: RTK rarefaction, the Chao1 estimator, and Recon v2.1 estimates of unobserved clonotypes. For all TCRbeta clonotypes obtained by the gDNA method from four donors, generation probabilities were computed with OLGA. As stored in TCRdb, this immuneACCESS dataset retains in-frame rearrangements with V and J assigned. A fraction of the clones does not appear; measured against another copy, unresolved V genes explain less than half of the discrepancy, and the remainder lacks a known reason. The V and J calls and clone size come from that table; D and trimming were worked out from the DNA. Within this sample are 2 million to 3 million clones, with around 90% of them counted one time only. The top ten clones comprise around 0.15% of the sample.

Donors were healthy HIV-negative adults with no recently reported acute infections or vaccinations. All donors were Caucasian adults living in Nashville, Tennessee, USA. Magnetic negative selection was used to enrich CD4+ T cells, after which naive cells were positively selected on CD45RA and the negative fraction became the memory subset. Blood was obtained by leukapheresis, after which PBMCs were separated by Ficoll-Histopaque density gradient centrifugation and cryopreserved in liquid nitrogen vapor phase. Purity and quantity of every magnetically sorted T cell population were checked by analytical flow cytometry. From each sorted fraction, genomic DNA was isolated and quantified by UV absorbance on a Nanodrop 2000c. This entry is derived from a study of shared clonotypes between healthy human individuals (dated by TCRdb to about 2020). About the full investigation: The cohort included a few men and a couple of women between 18 and 49 years of age. Blood TCR repertoires of a handful of healthy adults were deeply sequenced to estimate repertoire size and the extent of clonotype sharing between individuals. To increase sequencing depth and limit assay-specific biases, TCR repertoire library preparation and sequencing were carried out by different laboratories using diverse techniques. For each donor, three plates each were used for CD4 naive and CD4 memory, two plates were used for CD8 naive, and one plate was used for CD8 memory. Each donor's leukapheresis produced roughly between about 0.9 and 9.5 billion PBMCs.

The CDR1 and CDR2 encoded by the germline V gene are MGHRA and YSYEKL. Relative to germline, V is 0 bases shorter and J is 0 bases shorter, with 9 bases between their ends. The CDR3 spans 17 residues, from the cysteine through the phenylalanine. Solely the CDR3 DNA is kept, with 51 bases framed from the first base. The full study reports these points: Estimated clonotype richness was generally larger for naive than for memory subsets. Compared with non-shared clonotypes, the clonotypes found in all four sorted-subset donors had higher generation probabilities. Sharing across a few donors was observed for about 5% of naive CD4, 3% to 4% of naive CD8, roughly 2.4% of memory CD4, and around 0.4% of memory CD8 clonotypes. Even with the large sequencing depth, rarefaction of the sorted-subset datasets indicated that sequencing was incomplete. Based on pairwise subsampling, the degree of clonotype sharing among donors was expected to be affected by sequencing depth. Sampling was restricted to blood, and TCR repertoires in tissues likely differ from the TCR repertoires found in blood. The small number of donors limited the genetic and exposure-history diversity represented.

Sequences were obtained from naive CD4+ T cells sorted from blood. Taken with the paper, the label for cell subset or site translates to: CD45RA+ positively selected. The sequence is built from TRBV4-1 and TRBJ1-6; the D gene identity is not certain. The clonotype comes from a man between 18 and 35 years old in good health. The CDR3 reads CASSQEKGSSYNSPLHF. At the DNA level, the sequence is TGCGCCAGCAGCCAAGAAAAAGGGAGCTCCTATAATTCACCCCTCCACTTT.